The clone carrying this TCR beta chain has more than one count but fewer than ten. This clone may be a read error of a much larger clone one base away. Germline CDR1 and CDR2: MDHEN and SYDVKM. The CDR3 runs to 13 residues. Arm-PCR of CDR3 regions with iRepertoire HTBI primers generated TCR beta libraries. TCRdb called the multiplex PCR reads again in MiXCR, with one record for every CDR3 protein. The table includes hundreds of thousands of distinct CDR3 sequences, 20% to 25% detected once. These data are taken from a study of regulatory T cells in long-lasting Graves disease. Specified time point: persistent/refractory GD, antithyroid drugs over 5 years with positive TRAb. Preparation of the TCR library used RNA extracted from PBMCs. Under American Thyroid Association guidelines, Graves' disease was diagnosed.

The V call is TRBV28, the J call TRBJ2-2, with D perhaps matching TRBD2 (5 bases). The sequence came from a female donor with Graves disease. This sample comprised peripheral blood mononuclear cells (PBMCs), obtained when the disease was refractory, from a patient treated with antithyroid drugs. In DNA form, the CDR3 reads TGTGCCAGCAGTTCTCCCACTGTCGGGGAGCTGGTTTTT. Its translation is CASSSPTVGELVF.